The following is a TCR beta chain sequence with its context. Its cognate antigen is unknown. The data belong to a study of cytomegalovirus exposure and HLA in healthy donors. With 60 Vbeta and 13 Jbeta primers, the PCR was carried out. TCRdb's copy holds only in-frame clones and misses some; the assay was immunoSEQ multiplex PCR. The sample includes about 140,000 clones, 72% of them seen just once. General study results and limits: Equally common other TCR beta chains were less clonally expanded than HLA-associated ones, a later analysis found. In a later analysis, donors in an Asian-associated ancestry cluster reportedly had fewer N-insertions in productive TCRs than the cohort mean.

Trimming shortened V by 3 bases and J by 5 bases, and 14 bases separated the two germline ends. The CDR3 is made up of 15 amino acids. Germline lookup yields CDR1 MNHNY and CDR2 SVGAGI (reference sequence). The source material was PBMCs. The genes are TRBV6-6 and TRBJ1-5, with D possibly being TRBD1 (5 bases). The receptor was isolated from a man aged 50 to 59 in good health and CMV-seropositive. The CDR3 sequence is CASSYVQGQDQPQHF. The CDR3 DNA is TGTGCCAGCAGTTATGTTCAGGGTCAGGATCAGCCCCAGCATTTT.